One and the same sample provided the 30 T cell receptor beta chains below, sequenced in a study of shared clonotypes between healthy human individuals. Assay: immunoSEQ multiplex PCR; the TCRdb copy retains only in-frame clones and omits some. The table has roughly 770,000 clones, approximately 97% seen once. The naive CD8 fraction comprised CD45RO-negative cells positively selected for CCR7 and excluded terminally differentiated effector memory CD45RA+ cells. The material sequenced was naive CD8+ T cells sorted from blood. These receptors were obtained from a man in his thirties or forties in good health.

The chain joins TRBV5-3 to TRBJ2-7; weak D call: TRBD2 (5 bases). TRBV5-3 is flagged as an ORF with uncertain function. The CDR3 runs 12 residues. Trimming removed 5 bases at V and 4 bases at J, with 10 bases between. The CDR3 loop is CARRPGLYEQYF. CDR3 coding DNA: TGTGCCAGAAGACCCGGACTGTACGAGCAGTACTTC.

The chain carries TRBV27 and TRBJ2-3; a possible D gene is TRBD1 (5 bases). Trimming took 5 bases from V and 4 from J, leaving 13 bases between them. The CDR3 has 14 residues. Germline V gives CDR1 MNHEY, CDR2 SMNVEV (reference sequence). DNA of the CDR3: TGTGCCAGCAGTCCTCTCCAGGGTTCAGATACGCAGTATTTT. Its translation: CASSPLQGSDTQYF.

The V and J genes are TRBV11-3 and TRBJ2-1, with D maybe TRBD2 (6 bases). This CDR3 contains 16 residues. CDR1 is SGHNT, CDR2 YENEEA, per germline. V dropped 0 bases and J dropped 5 bases, with 14 bases sitting between them. The DNA of the CDR3 is TGTGCCAGCAGCTTAGATAGGCGGGAATCCAACAATGAGCAGTTCTTC. Its protein product is CASSLDRRESNNEQFF.

V and J are TRBV27 and TRBJ2-1; D ambiguous. The V end was cut by 6 bases, the J end by 7 bases, with 10 bases between. This CDR3 has 12 residues. Germline V CDR1 and CDR2: MNHEY, SMNVEV (reference sequence). CDR3 sequence reads: CASSHSRNEQFF. In DNA, the CDR3 is TGTGCCAGCAGCCACAGTAGGAATGAGCAGTTCTTC.

The chain uses TRBV9 and TRBJ2-1; no reliable D call. Per germline, CDR1 SGDLS and CDR2 YYNGEE. The length of the CDR3 is 14 residues. Trimming pared 0 bases from V and 7 bases from J, leaving 11 bases between. The CDR3 loop reads CASSVGGDVNEQFF. CDR3 DNA sequence: TGTGCCAGCAGCGTAGGTGGAGATGTGAATGAGCAGTTCTTC.

This chain connects TRBV29-1 to TRBJ2-5; maybe TRBD2 (6 bases). The CDR3 is made up of 13 amino acids. Trimming removed 3 bases from V and 9 bases from J, with 17 bases in between. Germline assignment: CDR1 SQVTM and CDR2 ANQGSEA. The CDR3, as DNA: TGCAGCGTTGAGGGGTTAGCGGCCCCGGCCCAGTACTTC. Translated, it gives CSVEGLAAPAQYF.

The chain couples TRBV13 to TRBJ2-3; D possibly corresponds to TRBD2 (6 bases). The CDR3 sequence is 16 residues long. Trimming stripped 3 bases from V and 2 bases from J, with 15 bases between. The V gene's germline CDR1 is PRHDT and CDR2 FYEKMQ (reference sequence). Here the CDR3 DNA reads TGTGCCAGCAGCTTGGGGGAGCGGGCCTCCACAGATACGCAGTATTTT. It is translated as CASSLGERASTDTQYF.

The chain has TRBV27 and TRBJ2-7; D ambiguous. The CDR3 has 16 amino acids. With 5 bases removed from V and 0 bases from J, the gap between germline ends came to 17 bases. Germline CDR1 reads MNHEY; CDR2 reads SMNVEV (reference sequence). The CDR3 DNA sequence: TGTGCCAGCAGTCTAACCCGGTGGCAGAGCTCCTACGAGCAGTACTTC. Amino acid sequence: CASSLTRWQSSYEQYF.

Concerning this clone: This sample also contains other DNA sequences that code for the same CDR3. The J gene is TRBJ2-3, the V gene TRBV5-6; D call uncertain. The CDR3 length is 14 residues. Trimming removed 0 bases from V and 0 bases from J, with 5 bases in between. Germline V CDR1 and CDR2: SGHDT, YYEEEE. DNA for the CDR3: TGTGCCAGCAGCTTGGTCGGGAGCACAGATACGCAGTATTTT. Its translation is CASSLVGSTDTQYF.

This chain joins TRBV13 and TRBJ2-1; 13 nucleotides match TRBD2. V was clipped by 2 bases and J by 5 bases; unmatched bases: 3. The CDR3 length is 16 residues. Germline CDR1 and CDR2: PRHDT and FYEKMQ (reference sequence). CDR3 in amino acids: CASSLTGLAGHNEQFF. CDR3 sequence (DNA): TGTGCCAGCAGCTTAACGGGACTAGCGGGGCACAATGAGCAGTTCTTC. The full variable domain, in which reference TRBV13 and TRBJ2-1 provide the parts outside the CDR3, is AAGVIQSPRHLIKEKRETATLKCYPIPRHDTVYWYQQGPGQDPQFLISFYEKMQSDKGSIPDRFSAQQFSDYHSELNMSSLELGDSALYFCASSLTGLAGHNEQFFGPGTRLTVL.

Comment on this clone: Other DNA sequences in this specimen translate into the identical CDR3. V is TRBV7-9 and J is TRBJ1-5; D unresolved. CDR3 length equals 12 residues. Germline values: CDR1 SEHNR, CDR2 FQNEAQ (reference sequence). Trimming shortened V by 1 base and J by 5 bases, and 3 bases separated the two germline ends. The CDR3 coding sequence is TGTGCCAGCAGCTTAGGGGATCAGCCCCAGCATTTT. This encodes CASSLGDQPQHF.

The rearrangement joins TRBV5-8 to TRBJ2-2; 8 positions match TRBD1. V was pared by 3 bases and J by 2 bases, with 12 bases of the junction left unmatched. The CDR3 is made up of 18 amino acids. CDR1 SGHTS and CDR2 YDEGEE come from the germline V gene. The DNA for the CDR3 is TGTGCCAGCAGCTCGAATCCCGGGACAGGATATAACACCGGGGAGCTGTTTTTT. This codes for CASSSNPGTGYNTGELFF.

The chain employs TRBV6-5 and TRBJ1-1; perhaps TRBD1 as D (6 bases). Germline V gene data show CDR1 as MNHEY and CDR2 as SVGAGI. This CDR3 contains 13 residues. V was cut by 6 bases and J by 3 bases, with 11 bases left in between. Here the CDR3 reads CASRNRVDTEAFF. The CDR3 bases are TGTGCCAGCAGGAACAGGGTGGACACTGAAGCTTTCTTT.

The gene calls are TRBV2 and TRBJ2-5, with no clear D. The CDR3 covers 12 residues. The V and J ends lost 7 bases and 2 bases respectively, with 8 bases between them. Germline V gene sequence: CDR1 SNHLY, CDR2 FYNNEI. The CDR3 sequence: CASIGRQETQYF. CDR3 DNA: TGTGCCAGCATTGGCAGACAAGAGACCCAGTACTTC.

The chain has TRBV30 and TRBJ2-5, with 11 bases that match TRBD2. There are 14 residues in the CDR3. Germline CDR1 is GTSNPN and CDR2 is SVGIG (reference sequence). Trimming cost V 8 bases and J 0 bases; bases outside gene matches: 5. The DNA of the CDR3 is TGTGCCGGGGGGGGACTAGCGGACCAAGAGACCCAGTACTTC. It translates to CAGGGLADQETQYF.

The chain links TRBV27 to TRBJ1-2; D perhaps matches TRBD1 (5 bases). Germline assignment: CDR1 MNHEY and CDR2 SMNVEV (reference sequence). Between the trimmed V and J ends, which lost 5 bases and 4 bases, there was a span of 23 bases. The CDR3 consists of 17 residues. CDR3 amino acids: CASSPSYPGARIYGYTF. The DNA for the CDR3 is TGTGCCAGCAGTCCCTCCTACCCCGGGGCACGGATCTATGGCTACACCTTC.

The chain recombines TRBV7-9 with TRBJ2-7, with D maybe TRBD2 (5 bases). V was shortened by 4 bases and J by 3 bases, with 16 bases between the two germline ends. CDR1 and CDR2 from the germline V gene are SEHNR and FQNEAQ (reference sequence). The CDR3 consists of 15 residues. The chain's CDR3 is CASSSTKTTNYEQYF. The CDR3 DNA follows: TGTGCCAGCAGCTCAACCAAAACGACTAACTACGAGCAGTACTTC.

This clone came up a few times. The gene calls are TRBV28 and TRBJ1-2, with D hard to call. Germline lookup yields CDR1 MDHEN and CDR2 SYDVKM. The CDR3 length is 11 residues. Trimming shortened V by 5 bases and J by 6 bases, and 7 bases separated the two germline ends. CDR3 sequence (DNA): TGTGCCAGCAGTCCGTCGGATGGCTACACCTTC. Translation: CASSPSDGYTF.

The rearrangement links TRBV4-1 to TRBJ2-4; D is undetermined. This CDR3 is 13 amino acids long. CDR1 is MGHRA, CDR2 YSYEKL, per germline. Trimming stripped 0 bases from V and 6 bases from J, with 6 bases between. The CDR3 region has the DNA TGCGCCAGCAGCCAAGATACGGGAAACATTCAGTACTTC. Translating it yields CASSQDTGNIQYF.

This clone was observed a single time. The V gene is TRBV6-1, the J gene TRBJ2-3; D possibly corresponds to TRBD1 (5 bases). CDR3 length equals 14 residues. CDR1 is MNHNS and CDR2 is SASEGT in the germline V gene. V was cut by 6 bases and J by 2 bases, with 12 bases left in between. The DNA for the CDR3 is TGTGCCAGCAGACAGGACACTCACACAGATACGCAGTATTTT. This encodes CASRQDTHTDTQYF.

V usage is TRBV2 and J usage is TRBJ1-2, with D possibly being TRBD1 (6 bases). Trimming cost V 9 bases and J 4 bases, with 18 bases left between them. Per the germline V gene, CDR1 is SNHLY and CDR2 is FYNNEI. This CDR3 contains 14 residues. CDR3: CARQAEGGGYGYTF. The DNA for the CDR3 is TGTGCCAGACAAGCAGAGGGAGGGGGCTATGGCTACACCTTC.

This clone was seen a handful of times. Other DNA sequences from this sample encode an identical CDR3 as well. The chain joins TRBV27 to TRBJ2-3; D remains unclear. CDR3 length: 12 amino acids. Trimming removed 5 bases from V and 0 bases from J, with 3 bases in between. Germline V gives CDR1 MNHEY, CDR2 SMNVEV (reference sequence). CDR3 loop: CASSPSTDTQYF. CDR3 DNA: TGTGCCAGCAGTCCCAGCACAGATACGCAGTATTTT.

V is TRBV27 and J is TRBJ2-1, with D unresolved. Trimming stripped 4 bases from V and 0 bases from J, with 10 bases between. In germline, CDR1 is MNHEY, CDR2 SMNVEV (reference sequence). There are 15 residues in the CDR3. Written as DNA, the CDR3 is TGTGCCAGCAGTTCCCCAATACGCTCCTACAATGAGCAGTTCTTC. It codes for CASSSPIRSYNEQFF.

The rearrangement joins TRBV9 to TRBJ2-3, with a possible D match to TRBD2 (5 bases). This CDR3 comprises 15 residues. The V gene's germline CDR1 is SGDLS and CDR2 YYNGEE. Deletions cut 6 bases from V and 3 bases from J, with 17 bases between. The DNA for the CDR3 is TGTGCCAGCACCACTGGACGGGGATCAACAGATACGCAGTATTTT. This codes for CASTTGRGSTDTQYF.

V gene TRBV27 combines with J gene TRBJ2-1; tentative D call: TRBD2 (6 bases). The CDR3 length is 16 residues. The germline V gene has CDR1 MNHEY and CDR2 SMNVEV (reference sequence). The V gene lost 8 bases and the J gene lost 10 bases, with 27 bases spanning the gap. The CDR3 loop is CASRGGISRVIGEQFF. The CDR3 nucleotides are TGTGCCAGCCGAGGAGGGATCTCTAGGGTAATAGGGGAGCAGTTCTTC.

The chain carries TRBV11-1 and TRBJ2-1; D may be TRBD2 (5 bases). This CDR3 spans 13 amino acids. Trimming cost V 5 bases and J 8 bases, with 13 bases left between them. From germline, CDR1 is SGHAT and CDR2 FQDESV (reference sequence). The CDR3: CASSPGNPHEQFF. As DNA, the CDR3 is TGTGCCAGCAGCCCGGGGAACCCCCATGAGCAGTTCTTC.

This rearrangement joins TRBV7-2 to TRBJ2-1; TRBD1 matches at 12 bases. The junction had 14 bases not matched to a gene; V was cut back by 1 base and J by 7 bases. The CDR3 contains 19 residues. From germline, CDR1 is SGHTA and CDR2 FQGNSA. CDR3 sequence reads: CASSLEGPVRDRGLNEQFF. In DNA form, the CDR3 reads TGTGCCAGCAGCTTAGAGGGCCCCGTCCGGGACAGGGGGCTTAATGAGCAGTTCTTC.

The CDR3 DNA follows: TGTGCCAGCAGCCCGCGCCGGGGGGGTTACGAGCAGTACTTC. The encoded protein is CASSPRRGGYEQYF. This chain joins TRBV13 and TRBJ2-7, with 8 bases identical to TRBD2. V lost 5 bases, J lost 4 bases, and 7 bases stayed unmatched. CDR1 is PRHDT, CDR2 FYEKMQ, per germline (reference sequence). The CDR3 contains 14 residues. Drawing the rest from reference TRBV13 and TRBJ2-7, the complete variable domain is AAGVIQSPRHLIKEKRETATLKCYPIPRHDTVYWYQQGPGQDPQFLISFYEKMQSDKGSIPDRFSAQQFSDYHSELNMSSLELGDSALYFCASSPRRGGYEQYFGPGTRLTVT.

This sequence joins TRBV7-9 and TRBJ1-1, with a weak D call TRBD1 (6 bases). Germline loops: CDR1 SEHNR, CDR2 FQNEAQ (reference sequence). The CDR3 has 14 amino acids. V lost 5 bases and J lost 4, with 14 bases in between. The CDR3 sequence: CASSLRGRPTEAFF. DNA of the CDR3: TGTGCCAGCAGCCTCAGGGGAAGGCCCACTGAAGCTTTCTTT.

J is TRBJ2-1 and V is TRBV25-1; the D gene is possibly TRBD1 (6 bases). This CDR3 comprises 13 residues. CDR1 MGHDK and CDR2 SYGVNS come from the germline V gene. The V gene lost 4 bases and the J gene lost 3 bases, with 7 bases spanning the gap. The CDR3 DNA reads TGTGCCAGCAGTGTGGGACACTACAATGAGCAGTTCTTC. As protein: CASSVGHYNEQFF.